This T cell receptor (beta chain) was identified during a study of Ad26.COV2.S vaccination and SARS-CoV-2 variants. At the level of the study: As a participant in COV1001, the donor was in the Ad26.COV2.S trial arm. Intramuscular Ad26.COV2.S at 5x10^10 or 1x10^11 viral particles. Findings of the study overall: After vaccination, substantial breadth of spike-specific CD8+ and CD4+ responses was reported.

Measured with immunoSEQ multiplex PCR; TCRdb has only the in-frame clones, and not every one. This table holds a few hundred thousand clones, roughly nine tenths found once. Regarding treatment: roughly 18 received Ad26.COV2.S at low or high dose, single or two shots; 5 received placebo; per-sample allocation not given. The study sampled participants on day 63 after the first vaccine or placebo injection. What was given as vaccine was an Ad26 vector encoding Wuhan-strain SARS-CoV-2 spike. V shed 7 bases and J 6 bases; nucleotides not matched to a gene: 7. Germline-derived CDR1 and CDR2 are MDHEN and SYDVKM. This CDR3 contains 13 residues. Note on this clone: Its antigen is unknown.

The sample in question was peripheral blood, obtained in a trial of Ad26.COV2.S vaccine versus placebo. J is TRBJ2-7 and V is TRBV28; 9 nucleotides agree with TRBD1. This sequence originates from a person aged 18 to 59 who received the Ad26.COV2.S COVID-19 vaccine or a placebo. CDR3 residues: CASTGTGRGEQYF. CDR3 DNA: TGTGCCAGCACCGGGACAGGGCGTGGCGAGCAGTACTTC. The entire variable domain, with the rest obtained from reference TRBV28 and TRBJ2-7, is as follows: DVKVTQSSRYLVKRTGEKVFLECVQDMDHENMFWYRQDPGLGLRLIYFSYDVKMKEKGDIPEGYSVSREKKERFSLILESASTNQTSMYLCASTGTGRGEQYFGPGTRLTVT.